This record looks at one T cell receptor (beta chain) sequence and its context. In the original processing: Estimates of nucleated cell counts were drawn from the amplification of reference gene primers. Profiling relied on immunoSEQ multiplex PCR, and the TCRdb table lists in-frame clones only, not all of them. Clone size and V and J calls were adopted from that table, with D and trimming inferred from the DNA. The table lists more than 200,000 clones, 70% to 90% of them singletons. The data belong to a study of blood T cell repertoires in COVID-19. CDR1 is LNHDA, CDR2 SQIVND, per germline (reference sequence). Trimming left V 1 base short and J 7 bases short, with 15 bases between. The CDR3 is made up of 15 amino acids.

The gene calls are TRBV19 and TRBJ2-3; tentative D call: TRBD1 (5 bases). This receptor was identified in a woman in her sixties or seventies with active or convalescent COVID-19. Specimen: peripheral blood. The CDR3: CASSIGSGWTNTQYF. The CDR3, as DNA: TGTGCCAGTAGTATAGGGTCAGGTTGGACAAATACGCAGTATTTT.